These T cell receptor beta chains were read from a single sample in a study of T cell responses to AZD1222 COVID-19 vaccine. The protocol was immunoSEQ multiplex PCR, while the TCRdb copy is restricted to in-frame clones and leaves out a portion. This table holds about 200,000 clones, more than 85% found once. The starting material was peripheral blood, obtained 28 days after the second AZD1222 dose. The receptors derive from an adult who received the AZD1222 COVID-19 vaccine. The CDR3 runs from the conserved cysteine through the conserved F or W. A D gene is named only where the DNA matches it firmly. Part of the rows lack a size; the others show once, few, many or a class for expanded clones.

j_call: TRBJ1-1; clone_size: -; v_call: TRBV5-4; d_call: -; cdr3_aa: CASSFAREAFF; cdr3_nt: TGTGCCAGCAGCTTTGCCCGGGAGGCTTTCTTT
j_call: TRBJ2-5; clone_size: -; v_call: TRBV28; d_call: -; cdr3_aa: CASSLITRIQYF; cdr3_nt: TGTGCCAGCAGTTTGATAACCCGCATACAGTACTTC
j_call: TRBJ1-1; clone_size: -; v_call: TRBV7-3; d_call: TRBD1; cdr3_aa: CASSFTQGADLEAFF; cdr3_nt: TGTGCCAGCAGCTTTACACAGGGGGCGGACCTTGAAGCTTTCTTT
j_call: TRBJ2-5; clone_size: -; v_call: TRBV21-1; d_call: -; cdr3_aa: CASSKQQRERQETQYF; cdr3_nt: TGTGCCAGCAGCAAACAACAGCGGGAAAGGCAAGAGACCCAGTACTTC
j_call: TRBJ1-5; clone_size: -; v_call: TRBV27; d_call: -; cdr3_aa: CASSLGGHQPQHF; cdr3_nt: TGTGCCAGCAGTTTAGGGGGACATCAGCCCCAGCATTTT
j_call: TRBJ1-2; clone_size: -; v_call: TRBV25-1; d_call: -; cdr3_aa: CASSKTPAHGYTF; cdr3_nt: TGTGCCAGCAGTAAGACGCCGGCGCATGGCTACACCTTC
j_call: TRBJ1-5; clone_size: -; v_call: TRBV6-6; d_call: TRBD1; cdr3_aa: CASSSRGQLYNQPQHF; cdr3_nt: TGTGCCAGCAGCTCTAGGGGACAGCTCTACAATCAGCCCCAGCATTTT
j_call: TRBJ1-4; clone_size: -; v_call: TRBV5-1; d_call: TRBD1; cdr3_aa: CASSPGTGGENEKLFF; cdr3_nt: TGCGCCAGCAGCCCGGGGACAGGGGGGGAGAATGAAAAACTGTTTTTT
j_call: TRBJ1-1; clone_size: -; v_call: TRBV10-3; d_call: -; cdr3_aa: CAIVRQLNTEAFF; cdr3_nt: TGTGCCATCGTAAGACAGTTGAACACTGAAGCTTTCTTT
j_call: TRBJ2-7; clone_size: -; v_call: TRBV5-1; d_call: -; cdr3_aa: CASSPRGTQTSYEQYF; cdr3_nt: TGCGCCAGCAGCCCTAGGGGGACTCAGACATCCTACGAGCAGTACTTC
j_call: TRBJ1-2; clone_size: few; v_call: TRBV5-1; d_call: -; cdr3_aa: CASSFGLHPPLGGGYTF; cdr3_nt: TGCGCCAGCAGCTTTGGTCTCCATCCACCCCTCGGGGGTGGCTACACCTTC
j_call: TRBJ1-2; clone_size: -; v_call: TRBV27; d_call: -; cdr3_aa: CASSPTGTFYGYTF; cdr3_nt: TGTGCCAGCAGTCCCACAGGGACCTTCTATGGCTACACCTTC
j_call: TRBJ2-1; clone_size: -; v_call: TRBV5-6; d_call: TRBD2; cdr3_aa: CASSFLGLAGNNEQFF; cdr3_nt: TGTGCCAGCAGCTTTCTCGGGCTAGCGGGAAACAATGAGCAGTTCTTC
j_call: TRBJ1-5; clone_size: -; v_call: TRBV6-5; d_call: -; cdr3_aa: CASSYSRTSSNQPQHF; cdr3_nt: TGTGCCAGCAGTTACTCCAGGACCAGTAGCAATCAGCCCCAGCATTTT
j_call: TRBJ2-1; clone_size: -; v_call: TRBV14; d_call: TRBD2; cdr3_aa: CASGTSGRAKDEQFF; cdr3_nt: TGTGCCAGCGGGACTAGCGGGAGGGCCAAGGATGAGCAGTTCTTC
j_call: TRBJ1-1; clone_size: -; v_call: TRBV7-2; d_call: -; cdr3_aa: CASAWQGIPYTEAFF; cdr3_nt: TGTGCCAGCGCTTGGCAGGGAATACCCTACACTGAAGCTTTCTTT
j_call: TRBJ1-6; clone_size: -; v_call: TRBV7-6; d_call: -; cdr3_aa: CASSLNPAGSSYNSPLHF; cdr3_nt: TGTGCCAGCAGCTTAAATCCTGCGGGTAGCTCCTATAATTCACCCCTCCACTTT
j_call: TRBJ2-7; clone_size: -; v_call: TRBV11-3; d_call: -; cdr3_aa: CASSLISGGGEQYF; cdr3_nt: TGTGCCAGCAGCTTAATTAGCGGAGGGGGCGAGCAGTACTTC
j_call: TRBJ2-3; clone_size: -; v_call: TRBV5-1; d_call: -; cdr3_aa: CASSLGSSGHTDTQYF; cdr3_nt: TGCGCCAGCAGCTTGGGTAGTAGCGGTCACACAGATACGCAGTATTTT
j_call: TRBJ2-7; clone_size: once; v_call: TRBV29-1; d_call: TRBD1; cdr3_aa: CSVRQGAYEQYF; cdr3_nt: TGCAGCGTCAGACAGGGGGCCTACGAGCAGTACTTC
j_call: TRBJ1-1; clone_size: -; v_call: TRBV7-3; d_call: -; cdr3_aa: CASILVRAEAFF; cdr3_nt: TGTGCCAGCATCCTTGTCCGGGCCGAAGCTTTCTTT
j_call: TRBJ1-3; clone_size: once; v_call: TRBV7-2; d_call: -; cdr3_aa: CASSPIGQSSGNTIYF; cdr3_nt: TGTGCCAGCAGCCCTATTGGACAGAGCTCTGGAAACACCATATATTTT
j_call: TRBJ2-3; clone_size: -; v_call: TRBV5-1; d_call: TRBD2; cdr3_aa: CASSLVGGRVADTQYF; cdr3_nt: TGCGCCAGCAGCTTGGTAGGCGGGAGGGTGGCAGATACGCAGTATTTT